What follows is one T cell receptor beta chain and its context. As yet, its antigen is unknown. The donors were members of the validation cohort comprising about 130 subjects, separate from the roughly 650-subject first cohort. Germline CDR1 KGHSH, CDR2 LQKENI. CDR3 length: 15 amino acids. The J segment lost 6 bases and the V segment lost 6 bases, leaving 10 bases of the junction unmatched. The repertoire was sequenced with immunoSEQ multiplex PCR; TCRdb's copy has only in-frame clones and lacks some. Of approximately 57,000 clones detected, approximately 93% appear once; the ten largest clones hold 4.5% to 6%. The data derive from a study of cytomegalovirus exposure and HLA in healthy donors. Study summary: It was reported in a later analysis that the 120 validation repertoires used the same platform as the 550 to 850 first-cohort repertoires. Study results and caveats: The classifier reportedly diagnosed cytomegalovirus status with high sensitivity and specificity.

V and J are TRBV18 and TRBJ2-1; TRBD1 matches 8 bases. This receptor was identified in a young woman in good health and CMV-seronegative. The sample consisted of PBMCs. The DNA for the CDR3 is TGTGCCAGCTCCCCCGGGACAGGCCCCATCAATGAGCAGTTCTTC. Encoded protein: CASSPGTGPINEQFF.